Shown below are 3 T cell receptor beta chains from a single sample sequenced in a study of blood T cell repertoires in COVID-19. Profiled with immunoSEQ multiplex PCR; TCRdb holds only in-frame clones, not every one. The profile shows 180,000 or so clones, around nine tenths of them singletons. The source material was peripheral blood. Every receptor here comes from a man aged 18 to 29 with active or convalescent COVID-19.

The CDR3 protein is CASGLEDRGYSPLHF. For the CDR3, the DNA is TGTGCTAGTGGTTTGGAAGACAGGGGCTATTCACCCCTCCACTTT. The chain employs TRBV12-5 and TRBJ1-6; 8 bases are a match to TRBD1. This CDR3 is 15 amino acids long. J was trimmed by 8 bases and V by 1 base; bases with no gene match: 4. CDR1 and CDR2 (germline): LGHNT, FRNRAP.

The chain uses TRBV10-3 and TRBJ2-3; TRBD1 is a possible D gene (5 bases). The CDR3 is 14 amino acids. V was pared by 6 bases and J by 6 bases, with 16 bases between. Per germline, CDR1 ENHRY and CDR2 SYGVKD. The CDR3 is CAIRTDSSGDTQYF. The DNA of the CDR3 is TGTGCCATCAGGACTGACAGCTCCGGTGATACGCAGTATTTT.

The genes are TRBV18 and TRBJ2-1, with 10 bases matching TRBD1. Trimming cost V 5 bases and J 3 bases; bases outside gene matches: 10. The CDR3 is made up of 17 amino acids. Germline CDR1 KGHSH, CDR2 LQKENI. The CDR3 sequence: CASSTTPDRGYYNEQFF. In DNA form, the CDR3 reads TGTGCCAGCTCAACCACTCCGGACAGGGGGTACTACAATGAGCAGTTCTTC.